This entry lists 32 T cell receptor beta chains sequenced from one sample in a study of OX40 agonist ivuxolimab in advanced cancers. The library was produced with the immunoSEQ multiplex PCR assay. The table comes from immuneACCESS by way of TCRdb, which keeps in-frame sequences with V and J called. Part of the clones is missing from these tables; in studies checked, under half for an unresolved V gene and the rest for unknown reasons. A total of over 60,000 clones appear in this sample, over 80% of them only once. In total, the top ten clones hold around 1.8% of the sample. The source material was CD4+ or CD8+ T cells sorted from blood, sampled in a trial of the OX40 agonist ivuxolimab. Every receptor here comes from an adult with an advanced solid tumor such as melanoma, head and neck, liver or kidney cancer.

The chain employs TRBV28 and TRBJ1-5; D may be TRBD1 (5 bases). Deletions cut 6 bases from V and 5 bases from J, with 11 bases between. The CDR3 sequence is 13 residues long. Germline V gene data show CDR1 as MDHEN and CDR2 as SYDVKM. The CDR3 sequence: CASSLGQYQPQHF. The CDR3 nucleotides are TGTGCCAGCAGCTTGGGGCAGTATCAGCCCCAGCATTTT.

The chain has TRBV7-9 and TRBJ2-4, with 9 bases lining up with TRBD1. Germline V gives CDR1 SEHNR, CDR2 FQNEAQ (reference sequence). Trimming took 1 base from V and 2 from J; bases not matched to a gene: 6. This CDR3 comprises 17 residues. CDR3 in amino acids: CASSLGGQGVSKNIQYF. The CDR3 nucleotides read TGTGCCAGCAGCTTAGGGGGACAGGGAGTCTCCAAAAACATTCAGTACTTC. Filled out from reference TRBV7-9 and TRBJ2-4, the complete variable domain reads DTGVSQNPRHKITKRGQNVTFRCDPISEHNRLYWYRQTLGQGPEFLTYFQNEAQLEKSRLLSDRFSAERPKGSFSTLEIQRTEQGDSAMYLCASSLGGQGVSKNIQYFGAGTRLSVL.

The chain has TRBV19 and TRBJ1-5; weak D call: TRBD1 (5 bases). In germline, CDR1 is LNHDA, CDR2 SQIVND (reference sequence). CDR3 length: 15 amino acids. The V end was cut by 1 base, the J end by 4 bases, with 11 bases between. This chain's CDR3 is CASSIVLQGNQPQHF. The CDR3 nucleotides read TGTGCCAGTAGTATAGTTCTCCAGGGTAATCAGCCCCAGCATTTT.

This clone has just one count. The V and J genes are TRBV10-3 and TRBJ2-2, with TRBD2 matching over 7 bases. The CDR3 has 12 residues. Germline V gives CDR1 ENHRY, CDR2 SYGVKD. Trimming at V came to 4 bases and at J to 7 bases, leaving 0 bases not matched to a gene. CDR3 in DNA: TGTGCCATCAGTGTAGCGGGCGGGGAGCTGTTTTTT. Encoded protein: CAISVAGGELFF.

The CDR3 region has the DNA TGTGCCAGTAGTATCGCAGGGGTCGTCTCTAATCAGCCCCAGCATTTT. Its protein is CASSIAGVVSNQPQHF. The V call is TRBV19, the J call TRBJ1-5, with TRBD1 as a possible D gene (6 bases). Trimming left V 3 bases short and J 4 bases short, with 16 bases between. Germline assignment: CDR1 LNHDA and CDR2 SQIVND (reference sequence). This CDR3 comprises 16 residues.

V gene TRBV19 combines with J gene TRBJ2-1, with 12 nucleotides matching TRBD1. Germline loops: CDR1 LNHDA, CDR2 SQIVND (reference sequence). With V trimmed by 1 base and J by 9 bases, 10 bases remained unmatched. The CDR3 loop spans 17 amino acids. The CDR3 loop is CASSIARDRGHAGEQFF. The CDR3 DNA reads TGTGCCAGTAGTATAGCCCGGGACAGGGGGCACGCCGGTGAGCAGTTCTTC.

The chain is built from TRBV5-1 and TRBJ2-1; weak D call: TRBD2 (5 bases). The CDR3 consists of 15 residues. CDR1 and CDR2 (germline): SGHRS, YFSETQ. Between the trimmed V and J ends, which lost 3 bases and 0 bases, there was a span of 10 bases. CDR3 sequence: CASSSAASSYNEQFF. The CDR3 bases are TGCGCCAGCAGCTCAGCGGCCAGCTCCTACAATGAGCAGTTCTTC.

This clone was seen a few times. The chain uses TRBV11-2 and TRBJ2-1; D possibly matches TRBD1 or TRBD2 (5 bases each). This CDR3 contains 15 residues. V was shortened by 4 bases and J by 4 bases, with 14 bases between the two germline ends. Looked up from germline, CDR1 is SGHAT and CDR2 is FQNNGV. This chain's CDR3 is CASSSFGGGYNEQFF. The DNA of the CDR3 is TGTGCCAGCAGCTCTTTTGGTGGGGGATACAATGAGCAGTTCTTC.

The chain uses TRBV29-1 and TRBJ2-5, with 13 bases lining up with TRBD2. V lost 6 bases to trimming and J lost 10 bases; unmatched junction nucleotides: 8. Germline assignment: CDR1 SQVTM and CDR2 ANQGSEA. The CDR3 is 13 residues long. The CDR3 is CSVKGTSGDLQYF. The CDR3 DNA is TGCAGCGTGAAAGGGACTAGCGGGGATCTCCAGTACTTC. The full variable domain, in which reference TRBV29-1 and TRBJ2-5 provide the parts outside the CDR3, is SAVISQKPSRDICQRGTSLTIQCQVDSQVTMMFWYRQQPGQSLTLIATANQGSEATYESGFVIDKFPISRPNLTFSTLTVSNMSPEDSSIYLCSVKGTSGDLQYFGPGTRLLVL.

The J gene is TRBJ2-7, the V gene TRBV28; D ambiguous. Trimming left V 6 bases short and J 6 bases short, with 18 bases between. The CDR3 contains 14 residues. Germline CDR1 is MDHEN and CDR2 is SYDVKM. This chain's CDR3 is CASRTTGELGEQYF. DNA for the CDR3: TGTGCCAGCAGGACCACTGGTGAGTTAGGCGAGCAGTACTTC. Based on the CDR3 plus reference TRBV28 and TRBJ2-7, the full variable domain is DVKVTQSSRYLVKRTGEKVFLECVQDMDHENMFWYRQDPGLGLRLIYFSYDVKMKEKGDIPEGYSVSREKKERFSLILESASTNQTSMYLCASRTTGELGEQYFGPGTRLTVT.

This chain connects TRBV9 to TRBJ1-2; D unclear. This CDR3 has 15 residues. The V and J ends lost 4 bases and 3 bases respectively, with 16 bases between them. The germline CDR1 and CDR2 sequences are SGDLS and YYNGEE. CDR3 sequence (DNA): TGTGCCAGCAGCCCTGGGGTCGGTTTGGACTATGGCTACACCTTC. It is translated as CASSPGVGLDYGYTF. The full variable domain, rest sourced from reference TRBV9 and TRBJ1-2, is DSGVTQTPKHLITATGQRVTLRCSPRSGDLSVYWYQQSLDQGLQFLIQYYNGEERAKGNILERFSAQQFPDLHSELNLSSLELGDSALYFCASSPGVGLDYGYTFGSGTRLTVV.

The rearrangement joins TRBV14 to TRBJ1-5; 10 nucleotides agree with TRBD1. The CDR3 contains 17 residues. CDR1 SGHDN and CDR2 FVKESK come from the germline V gene. J was trimmed by 6 bases and V by 8 bases; bases with no gene match: 16. In nucleotides, the CDR3 is TGTGCCAGCCACTATACTCCGGGACAGGGGATCGGTCAGCCCCAGCATTTT. Its protein is CASHYTPGQGIGQPQHF.

This chain links TRBV5-6 with TRBJ1-5; a possible D gene is TRBD1 (5 bases). Germline V gene data show CDR1 as SGHDT and CDR2 as YYEEEE. The CDR3 contains 15 residues. V shed 7 bases and J shed 6 bases, with 20 bases lying between them. As DNA, the CDR3 is TGTGCCAGCTCCATAAGCTTAGGGGTTTCTCAGCCCCAGCATTTT. Its protein is CASSISLGVSQPQHF.

The rearrangement uses TRBV6-1 and TRBJ2-6; no reliable D call. The CDR3 runs 16 residues. Trimming removed 3 bases from V and 2 bases from J, with 11 bases in between. Germline values: CDR1 MNHNS, CDR2 SASEGT. CDR3 DNA sequence: TGTGCCAGCAGTGAGGGTCGGAACACTGGGGCCAACGTCCTGACTTTC. This codes for CASSEGRNTGANVLTF.

The chain uses TRBV7-2 and TRBJ1-6, with D uncertain. The ends were cut back, 1 base at V and 9 bases at J, with 16 bases in the middle. CDR1 and CDR2 from the germline V gene are SGHTA and FQGNSA. The CDR3 is 16 residues long. As DNA, the CDR3 is TGTGCCAGCAGCTTAGGTATTGGGGAGGGAGCTTCACCCCTCCACTTT. This codes for CASSLGIGEGASPLHF. The entire variable domain, with the rest obtained from reference TRBV7-2 and TRBJ1-6, is as follows: GAGVSQSPSNKVTEKGKDVELRCDPISGHTALYWYRQSLGQGLEFLIYFQGNSAPDKSGLPSDRFSAERTGGSVSTLTIQRTQQEDSAVYLCASSLGIGEGASPLHFGNGTRLTVT.

The chain combines TRBV7-9 with TRBJ2-3; unclear D gene. This CDR3 has 14 residues. Germline CDR1 SEHNR, CDR2 FQNEAQ (reference sequence). The ends were cut back, 3 bases at V and 0 bases at J, with 7 bases in the middle. CDR3 bases: TGTGCCAGCAGCTTCCGGGTCAGCACAGATACGCAGTATTTT. Protein product: CASSFRVSTDTQYF.

This chain connects TRBV30 to TRBJ1-1; no reliable D call. V was cut by 2 bases and J by 8 bases, with 9 bases left in between. Germline V lookup: CDR1 GTSNPN, CDR2 SVGIG (reference sequence). The CDR3 length is 11 residues. CDR3 nucleotide sequence: TGTGCCTGGAGTAGTCTATCGGAAGCTTTCTTT. Residues: CAWSSLSEAFF.

This chain connects TRBV5-6 to TRBJ2-7; D is unresolved. The CDR3 totals 15 residues. V lost 0 bases and J lost 0, with 10 bases in between. The germline V gene encodes CDR1 SGHDT and CDR2 YYEEEE. Here the CDR3 reads CASSLGVSGSYEQYF. The CDR3, as DNA: TGTGCCAGCAGCTTGGGGGTGTCGGGCTCCTACGAGCAGTACTTC.

The J gene is TRBJ2-7, the V gene TRBV10-2, with a tentative D call TRBD2 (6 bases). CDR3 length: 14 amino acids. Germline CDR1 and CDR2: WSHSY and SAAADI. Trimming took off 6 bases at V and 3 bases at J, with 15 bases between the two ends. CDR3 protein: CASRPPVDYYEQYF. CDR3 nucleotides: TGCGCCAGCAGGCCGCCGGTGGACTACTACGAGCAGTACTTC.

The V call is TRBV5-1, the J call TRBJ2-5, with 9 bases aligning to TRBD2. Germline V CDR1 and CDR2: SGHRS, YFSETQ. The CDR3 runs 14 residues. Trimming took 3 bases from V and 5 from J; bases not matched to a gene: 5. DNA for the CDR3: TGCGCCAGCAGCTCGGGACTAGCCGAGGAGACCCAGTACTTC. Translating it yields CASSSGLAEETQYF.

The chain joins TRBV6-6 to TRBJ1-2; 7 bases agree with TRBD1. Per germline, CDR1 MNHNY and CDR2 SVGAGI (reference sequence). V was pared by 6 bases and J by 6 bases, with 10 bases of the junction left unmatched. The length of the CDR3 is 14 residues. The CDR3 is CASSPDDRVNGYTF. The CDR3 DNA follows: TGTGCCAGCAGCCCTGACGACAGGGTCAATGGCTACACCTTC.

A single count supports this clone. The CDR3, as DNA: TGTGCCAGCAGCTTGGCCCACAGCCGACGTGAAGCTTTCTTT. This encodes CASSLAHSRREAFF. The chain couples TRBV5-6 to TRBJ1-1; D remains unclear. Trimming cost V 0 bases and J 7 bases, with 13 bases left between them. This CDR3 is 14 amino acids long. CDR1 SGHDT and CDR2 YYEEEE come from the germline V gene.

The V call is TRBV29-1, the J call TRBJ2-1; D is perhaps TRBD2 (5 bases). This CDR3 has 12 amino acids. V gave up 5 bases and J gave up 6 bases, with 11 bases separating them. CDR1 is SQVTM, CDR2 ANQGSEA, per germline. The CDR3 DNA reads as TGCAGCGTTAGTTCGGGGTCCAATGAGCAGTTCTTC. Translation: CSVSSGSNEQFF.

V usage is TRBV5-6 and J usage is TRBJ2-5, with 9 bases that match TRBD2. V was clipped by 4 bases and J by 5 bases; unmatched bases: 6. From germline, CDR1 is SGHDT and CDR2 YYEEEE. This CDR3 comprises 14 residues. The CDR3 reads CASSRRGGHETQYF. The CDR3 DNA sequence: TGTGCCAGCAGCAGGCGGGGGGGCCACGAGACCCAGTACTTC.

The rearrangement links TRBV28 to TRBJ2-7; a possible D gene is TRBD1 (6 bases). CDR1 and CDR2 from the germline V gene are MDHEN and SYDVKM. There are 13 residues in the CDR3. Trimming pared 9 bases from V and 2 bases from J, leaving 14 bases between. The DNA for the CDR3 is TGTGCCAGTTCGGAGGACAGTCCCTACGAGCAGTACTTC. Translated, it gives CASSEDSPYEQYF.

The gene calls are TRBV11-3 and TRBJ2-1; weak D call: TRBD2 (5 bases). CDR3 length: 13 residues. The V end was cut by 1 base, the J end by 8 bases, with 9 bases between. Germline V gene lookup returns CDR1 SGHNT and CDR2 YENEEA. CDR3 nucleotides: TGTGCCAGCAGCTTAGTCCGGCGGGATGAGCAGTTCTTC. Amino acids: CASSLVRRDEQFF.

The chain joins TRBV11-1 to TRBJ2-1; D is perhaps TRBD1 (6 bases). Germline CDR1 SGHAT, CDR2 FQDESV (reference sequence). Trimming cost V 3 bases and J 4 bases, with 13 bases left between them. The CDR3 is 15 residues long. The DNA of the CDR3 is TGTGCCAGCAGCTTCCTGACAGGACTTTACAATGAGCAGTTCTTC. Translated, it gives CASSFLTGLYNEQFF.

The chain links TRBV11-3 to TRBJ1-1; perhaps TRBD1 as D (5 bases). V dropped 4 bases and J dropped 3 bases, with 21 bases sitting between them. The CDR3 totals 17 residues. Germline V gene data show CDR1 as SGHNT and CDR2 as YENEEA. The CDR3 sequence is CASSSGRGVGAHTEAFF. DNA of the CDR3: TGTGCCAGCAGCTCCGGAAGAGGGGTGGGCGCACACACTGAAGCTTTCTTT.

CDR3 sequence (DNA): TGCGCCAGCAGCACCTTGGGACAGTATAATTCACCCCTCCACTTT. Encoded protein: CASSTLGQYNSPLHF. The chain uses TRBV4-3 and TRBJ1-6, with 7 bases that match TRBD1. This CDR3 spans 15 amino acids. V trimming: 5 bases; J trimming: 4 bases; junction bases outside the gene matches: 5. Germline V gene sequence: CDR1 LGHNA, CDR2 YSLEER.

J is TRBJ1-2 and V is TRBV5-5; D is unclear. The germline gives CDR1 SGHKS, CDR2 YYEKEE (reference sequence). Trimming pared 1 base from V and 6 bases from J, leaving 10 bases between. The CDR3 contains 13 residues. For the CDR3, the DNA is TGTGCCAGCAGCTTGCAGTTTAGTGATGGCTACACCTTC. Protein: CASSLQFSDGYTF.

The chain combines TRBV2 with TRBJ2-1; 7 bases are a match to TRBD2. After removal of 1 base from V and 1 base from J, the junction contained 16 bases not matched to a gene. CDR3 length: 20 residues. Per germline, CDR1 SNHLY and CDR2 FYNNEI. CDR3 nucleotide sequence: TGTGCCAGCAGTGAAGAATGGGCGGGAGTATTAGGTCGATCCTACAATGAGCAGTTCTTC. Translation: CASSEEWAGVLGRSYNEQFF.

The V gene is TRBV2, the J gene TRBJ1-6; D gene unclear. Germline CDR1 is SNHLY and CDR2 is FYNNEI. The CDR3 totals 13 residues. Trimming pared 8 bases from V and 4 bases from J, leaving 9 bases between. The CDR3 nucleotides read TGTGCCAGCGGAATTACATATAATTCACCCCTCCACTTT. It translates to CASGITYNSPLHF.